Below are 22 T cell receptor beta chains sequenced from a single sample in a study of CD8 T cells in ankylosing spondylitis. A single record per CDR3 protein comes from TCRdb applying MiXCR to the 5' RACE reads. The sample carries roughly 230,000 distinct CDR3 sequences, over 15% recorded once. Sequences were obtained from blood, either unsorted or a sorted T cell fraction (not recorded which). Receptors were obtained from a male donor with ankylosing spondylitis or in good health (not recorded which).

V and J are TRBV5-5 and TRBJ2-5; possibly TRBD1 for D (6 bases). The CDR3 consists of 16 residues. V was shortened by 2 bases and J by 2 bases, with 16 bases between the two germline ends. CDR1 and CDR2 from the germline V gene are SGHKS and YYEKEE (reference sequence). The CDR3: CASSLWDNIGQETQYF. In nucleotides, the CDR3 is TGTGCCAGCAGCTTATGGGACAACATCGGGCAAGAGACCCAGTACTTC.

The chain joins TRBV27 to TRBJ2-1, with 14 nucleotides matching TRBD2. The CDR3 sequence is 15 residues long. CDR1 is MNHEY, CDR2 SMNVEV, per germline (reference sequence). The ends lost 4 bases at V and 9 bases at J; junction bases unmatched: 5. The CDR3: CASSSRTSGRFEQFF. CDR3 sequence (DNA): TGTGCCAGCAGTTCCAGGACTAGCGGGAGGTTTGAGCAGTTCTTC.

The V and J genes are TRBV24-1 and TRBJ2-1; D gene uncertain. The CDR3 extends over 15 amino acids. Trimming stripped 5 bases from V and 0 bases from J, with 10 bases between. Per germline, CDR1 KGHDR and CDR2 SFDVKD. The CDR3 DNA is TGTGCCACCAGTGGGTCCCAAGACTCCTACAATGAGCAGTTCTTC. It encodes CATSGSQDSYNEQFF.

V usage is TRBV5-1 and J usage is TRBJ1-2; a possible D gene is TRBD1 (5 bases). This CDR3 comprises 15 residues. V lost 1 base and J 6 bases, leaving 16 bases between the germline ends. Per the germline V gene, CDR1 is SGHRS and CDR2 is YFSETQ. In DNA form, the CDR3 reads TGCGCCAGCAGCTTGTCGGGACGCGATACCCATGGCTACACCTTC. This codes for CASSLSGRDTHGYTF.

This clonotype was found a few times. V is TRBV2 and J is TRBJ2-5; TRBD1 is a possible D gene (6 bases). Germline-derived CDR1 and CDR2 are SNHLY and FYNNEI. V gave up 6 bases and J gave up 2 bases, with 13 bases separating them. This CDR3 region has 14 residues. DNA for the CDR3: TGTGCCAGCAGCCTCCAGGACAGACAAGAGACCCAGTACTTC. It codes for CASSLQDRQETQYF.

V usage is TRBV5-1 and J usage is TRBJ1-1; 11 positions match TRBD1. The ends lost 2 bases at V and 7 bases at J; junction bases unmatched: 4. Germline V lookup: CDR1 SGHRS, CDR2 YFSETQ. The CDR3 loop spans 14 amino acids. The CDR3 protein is CASSFTGTGGEAFF. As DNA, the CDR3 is TGCGCCAGCAGCTTTACCGGGACAGGGGGTGAAGCTTTCTTT.

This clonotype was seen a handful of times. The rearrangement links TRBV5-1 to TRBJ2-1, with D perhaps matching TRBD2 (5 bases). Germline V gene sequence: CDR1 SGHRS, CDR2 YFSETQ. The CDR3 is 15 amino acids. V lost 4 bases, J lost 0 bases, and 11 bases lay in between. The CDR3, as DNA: TGCGCCAGCAGCGTCGGGATCAGCTCCTACAATGAGCAGTTCTTC. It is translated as CASSVGISSYNEQFF.

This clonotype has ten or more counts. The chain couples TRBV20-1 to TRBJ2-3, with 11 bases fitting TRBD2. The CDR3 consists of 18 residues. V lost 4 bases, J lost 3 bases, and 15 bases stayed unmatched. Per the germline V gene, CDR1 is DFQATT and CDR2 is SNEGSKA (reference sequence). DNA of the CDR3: TGCAGTGCTAAACTAGCGGGAGAATTAAGACTTATTACAGATACGCAGTATTTT. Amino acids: CSAKLAGELRLITDTQYF.

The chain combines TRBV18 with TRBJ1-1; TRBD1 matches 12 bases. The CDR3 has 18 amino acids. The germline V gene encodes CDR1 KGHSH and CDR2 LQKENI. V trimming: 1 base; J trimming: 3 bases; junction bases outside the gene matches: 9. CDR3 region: CASSPQRDRGPSHTEAFF. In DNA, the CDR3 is TGTGCCAGCTCACCACAAAGGGACAGGGGGCCGTCACACACTGAAGCTTTCTTT. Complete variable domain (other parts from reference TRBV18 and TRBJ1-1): NAGVMQNPRHLVRRRGQEARLRCSPMKGHSHVYWYRQLPEEGLKFMVYLQKENIIDESGMPKERFSAEFPKEGPSILRIQQVVRGDSAAYFCASSPQRDRGPSHTEAFFGQGTRLTVV.

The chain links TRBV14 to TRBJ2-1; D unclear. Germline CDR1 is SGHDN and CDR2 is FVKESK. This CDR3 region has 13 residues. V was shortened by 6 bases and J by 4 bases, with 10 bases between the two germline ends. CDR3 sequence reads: CASSFMGYNEQFF. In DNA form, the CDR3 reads TGTGCCAGCAGTTTTATGGGGTACAATGAGCAGTTCTTC.

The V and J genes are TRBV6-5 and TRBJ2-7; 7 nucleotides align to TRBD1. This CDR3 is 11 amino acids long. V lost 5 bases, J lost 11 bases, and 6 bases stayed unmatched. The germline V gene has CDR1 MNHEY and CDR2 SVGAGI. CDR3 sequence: CASSGTGTEYF. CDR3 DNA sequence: TGTGCCAGCAGTGGTACCGGGACAGAGTACTTC.

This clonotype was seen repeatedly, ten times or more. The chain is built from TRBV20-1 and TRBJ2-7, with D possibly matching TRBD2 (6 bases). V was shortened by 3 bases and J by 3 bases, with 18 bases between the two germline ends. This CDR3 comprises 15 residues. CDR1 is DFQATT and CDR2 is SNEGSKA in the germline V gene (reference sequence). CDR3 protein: CSASYPSELLYEQYF. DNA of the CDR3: TGCAGTGCTAGCTATCCTAGCGAACTCCTCTACGAGCAGTACTTC.

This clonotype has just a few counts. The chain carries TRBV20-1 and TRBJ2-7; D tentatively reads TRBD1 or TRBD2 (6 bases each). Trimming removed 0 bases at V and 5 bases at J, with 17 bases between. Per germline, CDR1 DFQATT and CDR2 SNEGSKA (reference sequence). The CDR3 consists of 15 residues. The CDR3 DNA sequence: TGCAGTGCTAGAGATCTAACGGGGGCGTTGGACGAGCAGTACTTC. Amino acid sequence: CSARDLTGALDEQYF.

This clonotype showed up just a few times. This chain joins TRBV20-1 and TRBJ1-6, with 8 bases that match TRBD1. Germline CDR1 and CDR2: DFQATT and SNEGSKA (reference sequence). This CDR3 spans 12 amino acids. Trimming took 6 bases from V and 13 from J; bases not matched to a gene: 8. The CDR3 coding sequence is TGCAGTGCCGGGACAGGCGGCGAGCCCCTCCACTTT. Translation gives CSAGTGGEPLHF.

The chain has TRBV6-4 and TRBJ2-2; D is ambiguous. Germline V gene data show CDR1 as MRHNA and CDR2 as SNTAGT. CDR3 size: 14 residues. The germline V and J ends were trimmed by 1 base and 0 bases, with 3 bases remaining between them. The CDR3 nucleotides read TGTGCCAGCAGTGACTTTCCGAACACCGGGGAGCTGTTTTTT. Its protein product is CASSDFPNTGELFF.

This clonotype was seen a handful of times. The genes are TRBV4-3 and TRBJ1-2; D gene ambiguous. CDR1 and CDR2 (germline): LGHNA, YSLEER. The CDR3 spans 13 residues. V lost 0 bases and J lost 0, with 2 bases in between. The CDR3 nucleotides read TGCGCCAGCAGCCAAGACACTAACTATGGCTACACCTTC. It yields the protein CASSQDTNYGYTF.

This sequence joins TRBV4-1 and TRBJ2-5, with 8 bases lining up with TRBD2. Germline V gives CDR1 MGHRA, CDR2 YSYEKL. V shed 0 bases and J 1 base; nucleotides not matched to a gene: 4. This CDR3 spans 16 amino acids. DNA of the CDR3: TGCGCCAGCAGCCAAGAACTAGCGGACCTCCAAGAGACCCAGTACTTC. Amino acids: CASSQELADLQETQYF.

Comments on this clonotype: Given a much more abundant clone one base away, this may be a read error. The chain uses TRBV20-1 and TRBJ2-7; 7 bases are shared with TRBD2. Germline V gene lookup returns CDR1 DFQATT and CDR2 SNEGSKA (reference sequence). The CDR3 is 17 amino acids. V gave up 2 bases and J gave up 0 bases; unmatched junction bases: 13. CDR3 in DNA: TGCAGTGCTAGAAGGGGAGGAGGGCTAGCGGCCTCCTACGAGCAGTACTTC. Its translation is CSARRGGGLAASYEQYF.

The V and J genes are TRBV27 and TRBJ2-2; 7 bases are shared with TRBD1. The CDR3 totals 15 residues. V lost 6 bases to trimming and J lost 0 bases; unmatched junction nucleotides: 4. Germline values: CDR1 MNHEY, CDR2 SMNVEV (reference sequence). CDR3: CASSRQGANTGELFF. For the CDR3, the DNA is TGTGCCAGCAGCAGACAGGGCGCGAACACCGGGGAGCTGTTTTTT.

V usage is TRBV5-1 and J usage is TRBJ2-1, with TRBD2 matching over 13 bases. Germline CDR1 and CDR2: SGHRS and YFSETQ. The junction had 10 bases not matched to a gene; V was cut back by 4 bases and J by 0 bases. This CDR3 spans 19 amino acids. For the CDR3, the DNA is TGCGCCAGCAGCGGGTGGACTAGCGGGAGAGAGGGCTCCTACAATGAGCAGTTCTTC. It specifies CASSGWTSGREGSYNEQFF. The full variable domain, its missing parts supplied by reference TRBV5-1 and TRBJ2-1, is KAGVTQTPRYLIKTRGQQVTLSCSPISGHRSVSWYQQTPGQGLQFLFEYFSETQRNKGNFPGRFSGRQFSNSRSEMNVSTLELGDSALYLCASSGWTSGREGSYNEQFFGPGTRLTVL.

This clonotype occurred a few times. In DNA form, the CDR3 reads TGCAGTGCTCCCCTGGGGGGCACTGAAGCTTTCTTT. Translated: CSAPLGGTEAFF. The chain employs TRBV20-1 and TRBJ1-1, with D maybe TRBD1 (5 bases). Germline V gene lookup returns CDR1 DFQATT and CDR2 SNEGSKA (reference sequence). Trimming took off 5 bases at V and 4 bases at J, with 11 bases between the two ends. The CDR3 length is 12 residues.

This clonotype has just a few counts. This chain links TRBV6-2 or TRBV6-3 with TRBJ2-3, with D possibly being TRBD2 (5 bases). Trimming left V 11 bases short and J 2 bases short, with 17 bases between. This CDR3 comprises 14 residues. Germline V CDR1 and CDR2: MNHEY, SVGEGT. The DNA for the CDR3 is TGTGCCGGTTCCGTAGCGAGCAACACAGATACGCAGTATTTT. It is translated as CAGSVASNTDTQYF.